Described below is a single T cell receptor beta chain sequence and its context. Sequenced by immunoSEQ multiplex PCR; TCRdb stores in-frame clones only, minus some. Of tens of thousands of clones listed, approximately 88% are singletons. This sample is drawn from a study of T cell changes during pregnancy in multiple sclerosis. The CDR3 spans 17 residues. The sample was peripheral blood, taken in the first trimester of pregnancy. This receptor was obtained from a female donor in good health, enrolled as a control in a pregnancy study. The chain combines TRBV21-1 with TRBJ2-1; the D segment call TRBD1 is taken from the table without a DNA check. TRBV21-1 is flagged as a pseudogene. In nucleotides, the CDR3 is TGTGCCAGCAGCTCCCCGACCGGAGACAGGCGCTACAATGAGCAGTTCTTC. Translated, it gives CASSSPTGDRRYNEQFF.